This passage covers 8 T cell receptor beta chains from one sample sequenced in a study of shared clonotypes between healthy human individuals. Assay: immunoSEQ multiplex PCR; the TCRdb copy retains only in-frame clones and omits some. The table has almost 750,000 clones, over 60% seen once. The sequencing input was memory CD4+ T cells sorted from blood. Subset meaning: CD45RA-negative fraction. The receptors shown here come from a woman younger than 45 in good health.

This chain links TRBV27 with TRBJ2-2; D remains unclear. V dropped 3 bases and J dropped 6 bases, with 5 bases sitting between them. This CDR3 has 12 amino acids. Germline V gene sequence: CDR1 MNHEY, CDR2 SMNVEV (reference sequence). The CDR3 loop reads CASSFLSGELFF. The CDR3 DNA follows: TGTGCCAGCAGTTTCCTATCCGGGGAGCTGTTTTTT.

The rearrangement uses TRBV27 and TRBJ1-1, with 7 bases that match TRBD1. The germline V gene has CDR1 MNHEY and CDR2 SMNVEV (reference sequence). The CDR3 sequence is 16 residues long. After removal of 3 bases from V and 5 bases from J, the junction contained 12 bases not matched to a gene. The CDR3 coding sequence is TGTGCCAGCAGTTTCACTTTCAGGGGGGAGGAGACTGAAGCTTTCTTT. This sequence encodes CASSFTFRGEETEAFF.

The chain is built from TRBV23-1 and TRBJ2-5; D call uncertain. TRBV23-1 is an open reading frame, and its role is uncertain. The CDR3 runs to 15 residues. V shed 6 bases and J shed 2 bases, with 16 bases lying between them. This CDR3 reads CASRISSRRQETQYF. The CDR3 coding sequence is TGCGCCAGCAGAATCTCGTCCCGCAGGCAAGAGACCCAGTACTTC.

Judged by abundance, this clone is medium-sized (0.01 to 0.1%). V is TRBV2 and J is TRBJ1-1, with a weak D call TRBD1 (5 bases). The germline V gene has CDR1 SNHLY and CDR2 FYNNEI. V was cut by 6 bases and J by 1 base, with 15 bases left in between. The CDR3 is made up of 15 amino acids. CDR3 DNA sequence: TGTGCCAGCAGCCCGACTGGGGGGGAGAACACTGAAGCTTTCTTT. Translation gives CASSPTGGENTEAFF. Full variable domain (remainder filled in from reference TRBV2 and TRBJ1-1): EPEVTQTPSHQVTQMGQEVILRCVPISNHLYFYWYRQILGQKVEFLVSFYNNEISEKSEIFDDQFSVERPDGSNFTLKIRSTKLEDSAMYFCASSPTGGENTEAFFGQGTRLTVV.

The V and J genes are TRBV18 and TRBJ2-2; D gene ambiguous. Between the trimmed V and J ends, which lost 3 bases and 10 bases, there was a span of 12 bases. The CDR3 is made up of 13 amino acids. CDR1 and CDR2 (germline): KGHSH, LQKENI. CDR3 coding DNA: TGTGCCAGCTCACCCCAGACCTCCGAGGAGCTGTTTTTT. This gives the protein CASSPQTSEELFF.

The V and J genes are TRBV18 and TRBJ1-5; a possible D gene is TRBD1 (5 bases). The CDR3 totals 15 residues. Germline CDR1 KGHSH, CDR2 LQKENI. The V gene lost 3 bases and the J gene lost 7 bases, with 16 bases spanning the gap. The CDR3 reads CASSPGRVPGQPQHF. The CDR3 DNA sequence: TGTGCCAGCTCACCGGGCAGGGTCCCCGGGCAGCCCCAGCATTTT.

The chain has TRBV6-5 and TRBJ1-2, with 7 bases that match TRBD1. The CDR3 contains 12 residues. V dropped 10 bases and J dropped 8; count of bases not matched to a gene: 10. The V gene's germline CDR1 is MNHEY and CDR2 SVGAGI. The CDR3 DNA follows: TGTGCCATAAAGGACAGGCCGGCCGGCTACACCTTC. Translated: CAIKDRPAGYTF.

Notes on this clone: The sample has other DNA sequences that encode this CDR3 too. This chain uses TRBV20-1 with TRBJ2-5; D is uncertain. V was trimmed by 5 bases and J by 5 bases, leaving 6 bases between them. The CDR3 is made up of 10 amino acids. Germline V gene data show CDR1 as DFQATT and CDR2 as SNEGSKA (reference sequence). The CDR3 protein is CSAARETQYF. The DNA of the CDR3 is TGCAGTGCTGCCAGGGAGACCCAGTACTTC.